This T cell receptor beta chain was recorded in a study of blood T cell repertoires in COVID-19. Sequencing used immunoSEQ multiplex PCR; TCRdb keeps in-frame clones, though not all of them. The sample has around 300,000 clones; 70% to 90% are singletons. CDR1 is MNHEY and CDR2 is SMNVEV in the germline V gene (reference sequence). The CDR3 spans 16 residues. V trimming: 7 bases; J trimming: 2 bases; junction bases outside the gene matches: 10. Material for sequencing was peripheral blood. This TCR came from a woman in her twenties or thirties with COVID-19, enrolled during active disease. V usage is TRBV27 and J usage is TRBJ1-2; TRBD1 matches at 10 bases. CDR3 nucleotide sequence: TGTGCCAGCACTTCAACGCCGGGACAGGGGAACTATGGCTACACCTTC. Its translation: CASTSTPGQGNYGYTF.